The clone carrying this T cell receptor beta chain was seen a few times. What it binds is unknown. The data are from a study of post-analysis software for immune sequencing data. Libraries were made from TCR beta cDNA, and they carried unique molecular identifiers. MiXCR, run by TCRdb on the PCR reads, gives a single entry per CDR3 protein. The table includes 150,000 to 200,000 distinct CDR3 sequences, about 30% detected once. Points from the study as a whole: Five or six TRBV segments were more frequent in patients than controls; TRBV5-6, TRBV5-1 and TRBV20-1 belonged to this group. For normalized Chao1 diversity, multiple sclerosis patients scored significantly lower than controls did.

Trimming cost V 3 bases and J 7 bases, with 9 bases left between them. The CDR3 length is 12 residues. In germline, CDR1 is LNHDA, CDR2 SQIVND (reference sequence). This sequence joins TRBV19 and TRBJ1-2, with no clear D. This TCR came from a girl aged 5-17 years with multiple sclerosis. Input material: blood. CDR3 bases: TGTGCCAGTAGTATGGCCCCCAGTGGCTACACCTTC. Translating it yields CASSMAPSGYTF.